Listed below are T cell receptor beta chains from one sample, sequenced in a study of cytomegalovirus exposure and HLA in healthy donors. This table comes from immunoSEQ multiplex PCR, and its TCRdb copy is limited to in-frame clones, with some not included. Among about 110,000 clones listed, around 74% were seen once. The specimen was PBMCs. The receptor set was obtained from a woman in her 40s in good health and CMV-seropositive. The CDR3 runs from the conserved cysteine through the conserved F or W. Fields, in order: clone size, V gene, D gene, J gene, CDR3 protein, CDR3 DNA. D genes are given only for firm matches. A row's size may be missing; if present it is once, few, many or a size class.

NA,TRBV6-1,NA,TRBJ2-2,CASSEVGGVGGQNPGELFF,TGTGCCAGCAGTGAAGTTGGCGGGGTGGGGGGGCAAAACCCCGGGGAGCTGTTTTTT
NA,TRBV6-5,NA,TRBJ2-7,CASSYSNQGNEQYF,TGTGCCAGCAGTTACTCGAACCAGGGGAACGAGCAGTACTTC
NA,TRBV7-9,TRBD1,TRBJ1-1,CASSLNRGLDEFF,TGTGCCAGCAGCTTAAACAGGGGCCTGGACGAGTTCTTT
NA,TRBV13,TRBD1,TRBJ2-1,CASSPPDRGGDEQFF,TGTGCCAGCAGCCCTCCGGACAGGGGCGGCGATGAGCAGTTCTTC
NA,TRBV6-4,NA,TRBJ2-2,CASSARLTINTGELFF,TGTGCCAGCAGTGCTAGACTGACTATTAACACCGGGGAGCTGTTTTTT
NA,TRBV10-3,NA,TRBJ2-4,CAISRGAVDKNIQYF,TGTGCCATCAGTCGGGGGGCTGTTGACAAAAACATTCAGTACTTC
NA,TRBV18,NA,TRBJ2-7,CASSPDGLASHEQYF,TGTGCCAGCTCACCGGATGGGCTAGCTTCCCACGAGCAGTACTTC
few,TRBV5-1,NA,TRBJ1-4,CASSSQSALENEKLFF,TGCGCCAGCAGCTCCCAGTCTGCACTAGAGAATGAAAAACTGTTTTTT
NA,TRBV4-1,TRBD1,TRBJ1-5,CASSQGPTGEQPQHF,TGCGCCAGCAGCCAAGGCCCGACAGGGGAACAGCCCCAGCATTTT
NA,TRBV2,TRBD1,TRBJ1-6,CASKYGQAGGNSPLHF,TGTGCCAGCAAATACGGACAGGCGGGAGGTAATTCACCCCTCCACTTT
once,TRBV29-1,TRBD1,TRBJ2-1,CSVELSKGAPLWNEQFF,TGCAGCGTTGAATTATCGAAGGGGGCACCGTTGTGGAATGAGCAGTTCTTC
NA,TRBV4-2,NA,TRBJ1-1,CASSQDPTLNTEAFF,TGTGCCAGCAGCCAAGATCCGACATTGAACACTGAAGCTTTCTTT
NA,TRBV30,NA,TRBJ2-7,CAWNRQGSGEQYF,TGTGCCTGGAATCGGCAGGGGAGCGGCGAGCAGTACTTC